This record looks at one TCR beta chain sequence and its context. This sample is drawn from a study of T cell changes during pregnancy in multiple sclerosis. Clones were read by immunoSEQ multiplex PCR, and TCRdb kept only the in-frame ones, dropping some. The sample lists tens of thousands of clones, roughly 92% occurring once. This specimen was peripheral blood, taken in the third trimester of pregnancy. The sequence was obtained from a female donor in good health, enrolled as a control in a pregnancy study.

CDR3 bases: TGTGCCAGCAGTGAAAGACAGGCTACCTACGAGCAGTACTTC. Its translation: CASSERQATYEQYF. This chain links TRBV6-1 with TRBJ2-7, with D possibly TRBD1 on 6 matching bases. The CDR3 consists of 14 residues. Trimming took off 2 bases at V and 2 bases at J, with 10 bases between the two ends. The germline CDR1 and CDR2 sequences are MNHNS and SASEGT.